This TCR beta chain originates from a study of early T cells in non-severe SARS-CoV-2 infection. One entry per CDR3 protein results from TCRdb running MiXCR on the 5' RACE reads. The sample lists tens of thousands of distinct CDR3 sequences; more than 9% were seen once. This clonotype has a count of ten or more. The length of the CDR3 is 15 residues. Germline values: CDR1 SGHAT, CDR2 FQNNGV. The ends lost 4 bases at V and 1 base at J; junction bases unmatched: 4. This sequence originates from an adult who was a healthcare worker with PCR-confirmed SARS-CoV-2 infection or an uninfected control (not recorded which). Sequencing was done on a sample of whole blood. The chain links TRBV11-2 to TRBJ2-1; 7 bases are a match to TRBD2. Here the CDR3 DNA reads TGTGCCAGCAGCTCGGTGCGGGGGTCCTACAATGAGCAGTTCTTC. Encoded protein: CASSSVRGSYNEQFF.